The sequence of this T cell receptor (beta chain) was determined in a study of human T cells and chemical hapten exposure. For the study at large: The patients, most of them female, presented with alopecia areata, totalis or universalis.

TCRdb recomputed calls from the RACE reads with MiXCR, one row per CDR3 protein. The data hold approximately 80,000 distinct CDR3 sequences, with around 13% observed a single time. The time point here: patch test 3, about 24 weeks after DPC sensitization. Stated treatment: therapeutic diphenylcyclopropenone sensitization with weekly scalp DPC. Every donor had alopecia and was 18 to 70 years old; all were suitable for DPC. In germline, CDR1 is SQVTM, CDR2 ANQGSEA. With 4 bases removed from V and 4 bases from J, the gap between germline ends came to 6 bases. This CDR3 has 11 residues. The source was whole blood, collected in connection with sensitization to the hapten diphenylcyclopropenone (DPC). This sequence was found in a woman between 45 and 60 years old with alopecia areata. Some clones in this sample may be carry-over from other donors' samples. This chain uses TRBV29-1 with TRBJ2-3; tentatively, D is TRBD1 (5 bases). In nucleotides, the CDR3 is TGCAGCGTTGCAGGGCCAGATACGCAGTATTTT. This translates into CSVAGPDTQYF.